Each of the 22 T cell receptor beta chains below was sequenced from the same sample in a study of neurological immune-mediated disorders. TCRdb re-derived calls from the 5' RACE reads in MiXCR, one entry per CDR3 protein. Of approximately 47,000 distinct CDR3 sequences listed, about 13% were seen once; the top ten hold roughly 10%. The time point: longitudinal time-point 3. Input material: PBMCs. The receptors stem from a man younger than 40 in good health.

At least ten counts were recorded for this clonotype. The chain recombines TRBV15 with TRBJ2-7, with 8 bases lining up with TRBD1. The CDR3 covers 14 residues. From germline, CDR1 is LNHNV and CDR2 YYDKDF (reference sequence). The V segment lost 3 bases and the J segment 4 bases; nucleotides outside the gene matches: 5. As DNA, the CDR3 is TGTGCCACCAGCAGGGCAGGGGGCATGTACGAGCAGTACTTC. Residues: CATSRAGGMYEQYF.

This clonotype was counted ten times or more. The J gene is TRBJ1-1, the V gene TRBV5-1; possible D gene TRBD1, 5 bases. Trimming left V 4 bases short and J 1 base short, with 11 bases between. The CDR3 consists of 14 residues. Germline CDR1 SGHRS, CDR2 YFSETQ. Here the CDR3 DNA reads TGCGCCAGCAGCAAGGAAACAGGGAACACTGAAGCTTTCTTT. Translating it yields CASSKETGNTEAFF.

This clonotype was counted many times. The chain combines TRBV5-1 with TRBJ1-3, with D uncertain. The V and J ends lost 1 base and 4 bases respectively, with 9 bases between them. Germline V gene data show CDR1 as SGHRS and CDR2 as YFSETQ. The CDR3 is 14 amino acids. Here the CDR3 reads CASSLSSAGNTIYF. CDR3 coding DNA: TGCGCCAGCAGCTTGTCCTCGGCCGGAAACACCATATATTTT.

This clonotype came up many times. The chain is built from TRBV7-2 and TRBJ2-2, with 8 bases lining up with TRBD1. This CDR3 spans 16 amino acids. Germline V lookup: CDR1 SGHTA, CDR2 FQGNSA. V gave up 5 bases and J gave up 1 base; unmatched junction bases: 6. The CDR3 bases are TGTGCCAGCAGCCCTCCAGGGACAGGGAACACCGGGGAGCTGTTTTTT. This gives the protein CASSPPGTGNTGELFF.

In its sample, this clonotype was seen many times. The chain has TRBV25-1 and TRBJ2-3; D call uncertain. CDR1 is MGHDK and CDR2 is SYGVNS in the germline V gene. V dropped 4 bases and J dropped 5 bases, with 4 bases sitting between them. The CDR3 spans 11 residues. The CDR3, as DNA: TGTGCCAGCAGTGGAGTAGATACGCAGTATTTT. Amino acid sequence: CASSGVDTQYF.

This clonotype was recorded at least ten times. V and J are TRBV27 and TRBJ1-1, with a weak D call TRBD1 (5 bases). Trimming stripped 7 bases from V and 4 bases from J, with 13 bases between. Germline V gene lookup returns CDR1 MNHEY and CDR2 SMNVEV (reference sequence). This CDR3 has 13 residues. As DNA, the CDR3 is TGTGCCAGCATCTCAGGGTTTCGCACTGAAGCTTTCTTT. The encoded protein is CASISGFRTEAFF.

The table lists this clonotype with many counts. The genes are TRBV15 and TRBJ2-3, with D unresolved. Germline assignment: CDR1 LNHNV and CDR2 YYDKDF (reference sequence). V gave up 5 bases and J gave up 0 bases, with 15 bases separating them. This CDR3 comprises 16 residues. The CDR3, as DNA: TGTGCCACCAGCCCCCGGGCCACCAAAAGCACAGATACGCAGTATTTT. Translation gives CATSPRATKSTDTQYF.

This chain links TRBV20-1 with TRBJ1-1; D is ambiguous. Germline CDR1 is DFQATT and CDR2 is SNEGSKA (reference sequence). The germline V and J ends were trimmed by 0 bases and 0 bases, with 17 bases remaining between them. This CDR3 region has 17 residues. The chain's CDR3 is CSARDQEDLELNTEAFF. CDR3 bases: TGCAGTGCTAGAGATCAAGAGGATCTGGAATTGAACACTGAAGCTTTCTTT.

This clonotype was counted at least ten times. This CDR3 is CASSLTSGTDTQYF. The CDR3 nucleotides read TGCGCCAGCAGCTTGACTAGCGGCACAGATACGCAGTATTTT. The chain recombines TRBV5-1 with TRBJ2-3, with TRBD2 identical over 7 bases. The CDR3 length is 14 residues. CDR1 SGHRS and CDR2 YFSETQ come from the germline V gene. V lost 1 base, J lost 1 base, and 0 bases stayed unmatched.

The table lists this clonotype with many counts. The V call is TRBV14, the J call TRBJ2-7, with 11 bases identical to TRBD2. The V and J ends lost 4 bases and 6 bases, in that order; junction bases with no gene match: 20. Per the germline V gene, CDR1 is SGHDN and CDR2 is FVKESK. CDR3 length: 19 residues. CDR3 sequence reads: CASSPTEGLADRFGREQYF. Here the CDR3 DNA reads TGTGCCAGCAGCCCGACTGAGGGACTAGCGGACCGTTTTGGACGCGAGCAGTACTTC.

This clonotype has a count of ten or more. The chain employs TRBV7-7 and TRBJ2-3, with unresolved D. Trimming shortened V by 5 bases and J by 2 bases, and 8 bases separated the two germline ends. The CDR3 sequence is 13 residues long. Germline assignment: CDR1 SSHAT and CDR2 FNYEAQ (reference sequence). This CDR3 reads CASSQGTTDTQYF. The DNA of the CDR3 is TGTGCCAGCAGCCAAGGTACCACAGATACGCAGTATTTT.

The table lists this clonotype with many counts. This chain joins TRBV7-8 and TRBJ2-2, with 7 bases lining up with TRBD1. Losses at the gene ends were 5 bases for V and 7 bases for J; bases not matched to a gene: 10. The CDR3 runs 15 residues. Germline CDR1 is SGHVS and CDR2 is FQNEAQ. Here the CDR3 DNA reads TGTGCCAGCAGCCAAACAGGGGTTATAATCGGGGAGCTGTTTTTT. It specifies CASSQTGVIIGELFF.

This chain uses TRBV3-1 with TRBJ2-1; 8 bases fit TRBD1. V was pared by 3 bases and J by 4 bases, with 8 bases of the junction left unmatched. Germline V CDR1 and CDR2: LGHDT, YNNKEL (reference sequence). This CDR3 has 16 residues. Written as DNA, the CDR3 is TGTGCCAGCAGCCATGGCGACAGGGGACTTTACAATGAGCAGTTCTTC. It translates to CASSHGDRGLYNEQFF.

This clonotype was recorded at least ten times. The rearrangement uses TRBV24-1 and TRBJ2-2; possible D gene TRBD1, 5 bases. The V end was cut by 2 bases, the J end by 6 bases, with 18 bases between. The CDR3 totals 17 residues. Germline CDR1 is KGHDR and CDR2 is SFDVKD. The CDR3 is CATSDSGNLNLSGELFF. CDR3 DNA sequence: TGTGCCACCAGTGATTCAGGGAACCTAAACTTATCCGGGGAGCTGTTTTTT.

On this clonotype itself: The junction departs from germline at one end; a sequencing error may be responsible. This chain connects TRBV5-1 to TRBJ2-7; possibly TRBD2 for D (6 bases). CDR1 SGHRS and CDR2 YFSETQ come from the germline V gene. There are 14 residues in the CDR3. For the CDR3, the DNA is TGCGCCAACAGCCCCGACATGGGAGGCTACGAGCAGTACTTC. This gives the protein CANSPDMGGYEQYF.

Many counts were recorded for this clonotype. The V gene is TRBV20-1, the J gene TRBJ2-7; 7 nucleotides match TRBD1. J lost 4 bases, V lost 5 bases, and 11 bases had no gene match. Germline-derived CDR1 and CDR2 are DFQATT and SNEGSKA (reference sequence). CDR3 size: 14 residues. The CDR3 here is CSAPDATGRYEQYF. The CDR3 nucleotides are TGCAGTGCTCCGGATGCGACAGGGAGATACGAGCAGTACTTC.

This clonotype was counted many times. The V and J genes are TRBV28 and TRBJ2-7; TRBD2 is a possible D gene (5 bases). There are 14 residues in the CDR3. The V end lost 5 bases, the J end lost 4 bases, and 15 bases lay between the germline ends. Germline CDR1 MDHEN, CDR2 SYDVKM. This chain's CDR3 is CASSPARELYEQYF. DNA of the CDR3: TGTGCCAGCAGTCCCGCAAGGGAGTTGTACGAGCAGTACTTC.

This clonotype was recorded at least ten times. The chain uses TRBV5-8 and TRBJ1-5; D is perhaps TRBD1 (6 bases). Germline V CDR1 and CDR2: SGHTS, YDEGEE. With 4 bases removed from V and 2 bases from J, the gap between germline ends came to 10 bases. CDR3 length: 14 amino acids. CDR3 DNA sequence: TGTGCCAGCAGCCGGACAGTACGCAATCAGCCCCAGCATTTT. It yields the protein CASSRTVRNQPQHF.

This clonotype showed up many times. The chain joins TRBV5-1 to TRBJ2-1; the match to TRBD1 covers 7 bases. This CDR3 is 14 amino acids long. Germline V CDR1 and CDR2: SGHRS, YFSETQ. J gave up 4 bases and V 4 bases, and 5 bases lay outside the gene matches. The CDR3 DNA sequence: TGCGCCAGCAGCCCGGGACAGCCATACAATGAGCAGTTCTTC. This translates into CASSPGQPYNEQFF.

There are many counts of this clonotype. The V gene is TRBV20-1, the J gene TRBJ2-1, with 8 bases that match TRBD1. With 0 bases clipped from V and 8 bases from J, the junction kept 18 bases outside the gene matches. CDR3 length equals 18 residues. Germline V gives CDR1 DFQATT, CDR2 SNEGSKA (reference sequence). The chain's CDR3 is CSAREGISSGGPQYEQFF. CDR3 DNA sequence: TGCAGTGCTAGAGAGGGGATCTCCTCAGGGGGCCCCCAATATGAGCAGTTCTTC.

The chain carries TRBV3-1 and TRBJ2-5, with 13 bases identical to TRBD2. The CDR3 is 18 residues long. The germline gives CDR1 LGHDT, CDR2 YNNKEL (reference sequence). J lost 5 bases, V lost 1 base, and 10 bases had no gene match. CDR3 region: CASSQVPGLAGRVETQYF. As DNA, the CDR3 is TGTGCCAGCAGCCAAGTCCCGGGACTAGCGGGAAGGGTTGAGACCCAGTACTTC.

Turning to this clonotype: At one boundary the junction diverges from the germline segment, which might be a read error. V and J are TRBV7-9 and TRBJ2-1; D ambiguous. CDR3 length: 15 residues. From germline, CDR1 is SEHNR and CDR2 FQNEAQ (reference sequence). The CDR3 coding sequence is TGTGCCAACAGCTTACCCAGTGGCAACTACAATGAGCAGTTCTTC. Residues: CANSLPSGNYNEQFF.